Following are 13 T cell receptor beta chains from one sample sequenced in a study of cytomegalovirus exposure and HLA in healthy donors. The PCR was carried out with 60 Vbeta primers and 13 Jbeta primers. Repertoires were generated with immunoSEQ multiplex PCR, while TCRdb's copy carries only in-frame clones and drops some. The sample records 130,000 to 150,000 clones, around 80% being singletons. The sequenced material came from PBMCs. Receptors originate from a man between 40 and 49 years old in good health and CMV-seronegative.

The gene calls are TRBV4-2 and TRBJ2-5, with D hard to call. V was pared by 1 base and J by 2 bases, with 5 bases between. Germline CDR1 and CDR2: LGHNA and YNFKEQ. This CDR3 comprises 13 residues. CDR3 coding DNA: TGTGCCAGCAGCCAAGGCGGACAAGAGACCCAGTACTTC. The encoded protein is CASSQGGQETQYF.

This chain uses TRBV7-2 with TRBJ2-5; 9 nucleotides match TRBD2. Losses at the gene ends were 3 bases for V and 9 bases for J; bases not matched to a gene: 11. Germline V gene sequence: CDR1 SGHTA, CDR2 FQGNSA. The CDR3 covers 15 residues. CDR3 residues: CASSLTSGDPRAQYF. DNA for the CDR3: TGTGCCAGCAGCTTGACTAGCGGAGACCCAAGGGCCCAGTACTTC. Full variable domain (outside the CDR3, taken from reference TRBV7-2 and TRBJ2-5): GAGVSQSPSNKVTEKGKDVELRCDPISGHTALYWYRQSLGQGLEFLIYFQGNSAPDKSGLPSDRFSAERTGGSVSTLTIQRTQQEDSAVYLCASSLTSGDPRAQYFGPGTRLLVL.

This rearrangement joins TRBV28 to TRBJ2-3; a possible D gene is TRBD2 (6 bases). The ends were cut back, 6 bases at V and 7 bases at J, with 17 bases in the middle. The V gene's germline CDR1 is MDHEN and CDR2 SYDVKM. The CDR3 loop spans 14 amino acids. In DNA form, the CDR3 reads TGTGCCAGCAGCCTCCGGGACGGACTAAATACGCAGTATTTT. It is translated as CASSLRDGLNTQYF.

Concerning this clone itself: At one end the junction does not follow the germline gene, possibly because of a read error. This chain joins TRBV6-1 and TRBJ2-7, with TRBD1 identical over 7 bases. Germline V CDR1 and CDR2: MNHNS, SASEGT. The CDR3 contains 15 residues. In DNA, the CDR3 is TGTGCCAGCTGTGATGACCGACAGGGCCTAACCGAGCAGTACTTC. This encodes CASCDDRQGLTEQYF.

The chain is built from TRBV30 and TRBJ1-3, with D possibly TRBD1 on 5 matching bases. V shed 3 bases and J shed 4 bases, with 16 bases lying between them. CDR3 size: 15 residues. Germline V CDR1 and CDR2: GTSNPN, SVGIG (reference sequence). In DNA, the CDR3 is TGTGCCTGGAGACGGGGGGACCACAAGGGAAACACCATATATTTT. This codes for CAWRRGDHKGNTIYF.

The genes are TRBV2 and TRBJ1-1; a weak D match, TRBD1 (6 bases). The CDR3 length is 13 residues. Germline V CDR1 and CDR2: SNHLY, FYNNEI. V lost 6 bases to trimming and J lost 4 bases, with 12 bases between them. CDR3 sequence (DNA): TGTGCCAGCAGGGTGGACAGTTTCACTGAAGCTTTCTTT. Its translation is CASRVDSFTEAFF.

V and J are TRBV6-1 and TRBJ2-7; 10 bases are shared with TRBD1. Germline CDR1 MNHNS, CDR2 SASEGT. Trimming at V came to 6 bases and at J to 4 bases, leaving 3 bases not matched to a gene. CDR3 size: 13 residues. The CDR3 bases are TGTGCCAGCAGGGGGGGACAGGGGTACGAGCAGTACTTC. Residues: CASRGGQGYEQYF.

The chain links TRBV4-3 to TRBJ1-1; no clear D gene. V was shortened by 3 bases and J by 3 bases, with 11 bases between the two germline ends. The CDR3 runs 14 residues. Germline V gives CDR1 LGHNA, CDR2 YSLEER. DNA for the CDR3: TGCGCCAGCAGCCATTTTCACCGGGACACTGAAGCTTTCTTT. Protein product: CASSHFHRDTEAFF.

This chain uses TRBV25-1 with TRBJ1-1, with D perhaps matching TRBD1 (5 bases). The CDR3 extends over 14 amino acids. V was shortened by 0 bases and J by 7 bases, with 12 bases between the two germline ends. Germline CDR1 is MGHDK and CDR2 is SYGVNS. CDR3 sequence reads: CASSEYRGTSEAFF. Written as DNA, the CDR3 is TGTGCCAGCAGTGAATATAGGGGAACAAGTGAAGCTTTCTTT.

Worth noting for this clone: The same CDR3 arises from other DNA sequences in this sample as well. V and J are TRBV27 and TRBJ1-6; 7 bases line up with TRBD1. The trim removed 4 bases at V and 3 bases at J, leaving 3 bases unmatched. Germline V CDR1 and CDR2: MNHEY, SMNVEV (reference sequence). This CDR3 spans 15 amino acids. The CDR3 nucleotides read TGTGCCAGCAGTTCCCGGACAGGCTATAATTCACCCCTCCACTTT. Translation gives CASSSRTGYNSPLHF.

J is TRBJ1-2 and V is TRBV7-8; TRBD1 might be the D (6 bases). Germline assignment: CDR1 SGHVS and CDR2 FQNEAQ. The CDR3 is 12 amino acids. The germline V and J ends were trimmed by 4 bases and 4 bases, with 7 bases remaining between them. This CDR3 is CASSSGVYGYTF. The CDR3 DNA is TGTGCCAGCAGCTCAGGGGTCTATGGCTACACCTTC.

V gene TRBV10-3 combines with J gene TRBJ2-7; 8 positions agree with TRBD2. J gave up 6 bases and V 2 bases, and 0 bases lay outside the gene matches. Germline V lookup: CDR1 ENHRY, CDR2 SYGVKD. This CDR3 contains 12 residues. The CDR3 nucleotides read TGTGCCATCAGTGAGGGGACTAGCGAGCAGTACTTC. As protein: CAISEGTSEQYF.

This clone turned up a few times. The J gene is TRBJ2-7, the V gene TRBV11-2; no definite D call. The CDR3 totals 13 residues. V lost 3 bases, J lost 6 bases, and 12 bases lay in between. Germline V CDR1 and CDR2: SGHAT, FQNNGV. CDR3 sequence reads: CASSLAWAAEQYF. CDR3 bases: TGTGCCAGCAGCTTGGCCTGGGCAGCCGAGCAGTACTTC. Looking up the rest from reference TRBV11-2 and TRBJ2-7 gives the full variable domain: EAGVAQSPRYKIIEKRQSVAFWCNPISGHATLYWYQQILGQGPKLLIQFQNNGVVDDSQLPKDRFSAERLKGVDSTLKIQPAKLEDSAVYLCASSLAWAAEQYFGPGTRLTVT.